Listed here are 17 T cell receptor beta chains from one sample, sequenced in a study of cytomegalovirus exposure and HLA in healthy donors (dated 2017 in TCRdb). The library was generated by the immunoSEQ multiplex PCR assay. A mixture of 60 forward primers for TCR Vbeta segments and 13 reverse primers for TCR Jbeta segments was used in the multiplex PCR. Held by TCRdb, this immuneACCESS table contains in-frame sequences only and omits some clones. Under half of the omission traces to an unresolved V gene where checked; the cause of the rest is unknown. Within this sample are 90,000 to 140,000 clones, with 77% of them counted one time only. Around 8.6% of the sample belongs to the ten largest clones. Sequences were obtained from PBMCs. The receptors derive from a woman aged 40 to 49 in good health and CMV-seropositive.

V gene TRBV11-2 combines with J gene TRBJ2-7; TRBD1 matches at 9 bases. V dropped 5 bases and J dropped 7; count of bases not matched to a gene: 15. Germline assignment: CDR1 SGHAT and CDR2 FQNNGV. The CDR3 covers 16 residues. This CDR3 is CASSGRTRTGVGEQYF. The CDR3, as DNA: TGTGCCAGCAGCGGCAGGACACGGACAGGGGTGGGGGAGCAGTACTTC.

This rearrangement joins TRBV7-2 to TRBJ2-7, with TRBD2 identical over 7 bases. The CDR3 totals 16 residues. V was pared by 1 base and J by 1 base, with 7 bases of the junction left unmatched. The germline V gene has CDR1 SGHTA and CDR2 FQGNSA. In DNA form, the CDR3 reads TGTGCCAGCAGCTTAGGCCGGGGAGGGTCGTCCTACGAGCAGTACTTC. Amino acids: CASSLGRGGSSYEQYF.

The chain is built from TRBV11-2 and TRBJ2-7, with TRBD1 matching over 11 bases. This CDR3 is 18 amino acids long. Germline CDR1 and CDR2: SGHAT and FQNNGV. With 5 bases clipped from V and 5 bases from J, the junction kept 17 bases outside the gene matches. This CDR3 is CASSRRTWGDRGKNEQYF. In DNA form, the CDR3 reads TGTGCCAGCAGCCGCCGGACCTGGGGGGACAGGGGGAAAAACGAGCAGTACTTC.

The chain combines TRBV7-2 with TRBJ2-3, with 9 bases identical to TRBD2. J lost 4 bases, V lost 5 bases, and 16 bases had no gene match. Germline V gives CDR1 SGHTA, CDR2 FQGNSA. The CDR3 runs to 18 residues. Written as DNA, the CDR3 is TGTGCCAGCAGCCGTCAGGGACTAGCTCCTAAACTGCCAGATACGCAGTATTTT. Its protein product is CASSRQGLAPKLPDTQYF. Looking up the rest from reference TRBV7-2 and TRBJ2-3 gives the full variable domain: GAGVSQSPSNKVTEKGKDVELRCDPISGHTALYWYRQSLGQGLEFLIYFQGNSAPDKSGLPSDRFSAERTGGSVSTLTIQRTQQEDSAVYLCASSRQGLAPKLPDTQYFGPGTRLTVL.

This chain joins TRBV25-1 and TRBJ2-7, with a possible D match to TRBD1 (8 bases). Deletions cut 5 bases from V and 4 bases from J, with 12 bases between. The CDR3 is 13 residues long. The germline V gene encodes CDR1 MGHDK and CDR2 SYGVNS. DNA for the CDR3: TGTGCCAGCAGTCACAGGGGGGGGTACGAGCAGTACTTC. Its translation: CASSHRGGYEQYF.

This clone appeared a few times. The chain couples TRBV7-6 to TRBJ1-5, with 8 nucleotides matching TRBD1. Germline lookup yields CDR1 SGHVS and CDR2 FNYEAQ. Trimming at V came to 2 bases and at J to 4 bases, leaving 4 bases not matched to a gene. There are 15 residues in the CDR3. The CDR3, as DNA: TGTGCCAGCAGCTTAAGGACAGGGTGGAATCAGCCCCAGCATTTT. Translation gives CASSLRTGWNQPQHF.

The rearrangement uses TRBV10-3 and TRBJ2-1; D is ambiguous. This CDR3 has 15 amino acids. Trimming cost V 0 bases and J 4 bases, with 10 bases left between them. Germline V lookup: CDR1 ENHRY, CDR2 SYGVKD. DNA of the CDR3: TGTGCCATCAGTGAGTCCGGGTTTGGGTACAATGAGCAGTTCTTC. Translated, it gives CAISESGFGYNEQFF.

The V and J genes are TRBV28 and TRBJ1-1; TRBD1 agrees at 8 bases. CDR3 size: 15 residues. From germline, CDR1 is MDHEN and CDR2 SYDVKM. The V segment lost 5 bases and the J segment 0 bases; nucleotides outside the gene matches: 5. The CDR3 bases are TGTGCCAGCAGTCAGAAGACAGGGGTGAACACTGAAGCTTTCTTT. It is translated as CASSQKTGVNTEAFF.

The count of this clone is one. The CDR3 reads CASDRDRDNTEAFF. Here the CDR3 DNA reads TGTGCCAGCGATCGGGACAGGGATAACACTGAAGCTTTCTTT. The V gene is TRBV28, the J gene TRBJ1-1; TRBD1 matches 9 bases. Germline V gene sequence: CDR1 MDHEN, CDR2 SYDVKM. The CDR3 covers 14 residues. V dropped 8 bases and J dropped 2; count of bases not matched to a gene: 6.

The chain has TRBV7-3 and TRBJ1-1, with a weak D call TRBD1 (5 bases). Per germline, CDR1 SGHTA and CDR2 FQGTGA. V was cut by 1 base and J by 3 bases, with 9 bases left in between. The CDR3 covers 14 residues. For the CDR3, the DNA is TGTGCCAGCAGCTTAATGGGAGGGGACACTGAAGCTTTCTTT. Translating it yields CASSLMGGDTEAFF. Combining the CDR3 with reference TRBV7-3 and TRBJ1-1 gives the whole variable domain GAGVSQTPSNKVTEKGKYVELRCDPISGHTALYWYRQSLGQGPEFLIYFQGTGAADDSGLPNDRFFAVRPEGSVSTLKIQRTERGDSAVYLCASSLMGGDTEAFFGQGTRLTVV.

This CDR3 reads CASSLGQFTGELFF. The CDR3 nucleotides are TGCGCCAGCAGCTTGGGCCAGTTCACCGGGGAGCTGTTTTTT. This chain links TRBV5-1 with TRBJ2-2; D not resolved. CDR3 length equals 14 residues. Germline CDR1 is SGHRS and CDR2 is YFSETQ. Trimming shortened V by 0 bases and J by 4 bases, and 7 bases separated the two germline ends.

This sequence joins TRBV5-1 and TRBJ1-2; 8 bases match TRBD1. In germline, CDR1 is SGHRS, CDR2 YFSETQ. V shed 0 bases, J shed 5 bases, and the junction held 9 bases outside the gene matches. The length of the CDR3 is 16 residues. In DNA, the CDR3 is TGCGCCAGCAGCTTGGGGACAGGGTTTAATTCTTATGGCTACACCTTC. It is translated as CASSLGTGFNSYGYTF.

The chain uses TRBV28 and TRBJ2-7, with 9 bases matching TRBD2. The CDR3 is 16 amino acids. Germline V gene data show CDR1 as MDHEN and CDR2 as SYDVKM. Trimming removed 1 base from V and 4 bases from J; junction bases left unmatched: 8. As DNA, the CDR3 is TGTGCCAGCAGTTTATCTCCTAGCGGGACCCGTTACGAGCAGTACTTC. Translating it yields CASSLSPSGTRYEQYF.

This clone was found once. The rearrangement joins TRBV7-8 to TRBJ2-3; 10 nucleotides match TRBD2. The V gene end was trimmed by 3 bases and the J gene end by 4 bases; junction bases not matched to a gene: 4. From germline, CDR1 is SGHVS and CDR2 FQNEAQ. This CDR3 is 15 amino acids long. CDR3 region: CASSFIAGGADTQYF. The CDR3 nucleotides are TGTGCCAGCAGCTTCATAGCGGGGGGCGCAGATACGCAGTATTTT.

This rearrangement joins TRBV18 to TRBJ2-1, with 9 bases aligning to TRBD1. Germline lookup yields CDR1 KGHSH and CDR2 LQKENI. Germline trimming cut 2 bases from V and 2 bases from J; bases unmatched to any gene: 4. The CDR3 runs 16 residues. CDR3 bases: TGTGCCAGCTCACCAATTACAGGGGGCGCCTACAATGAGCAGTTCTTC. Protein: CASSPITGGAYNEQFF. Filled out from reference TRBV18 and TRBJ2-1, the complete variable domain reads NAGVMQNPRHLVRRRGQEARLRCSPMKGHSHVYWYRQLPEEGLKFMVYLQKENIIDESGMPKERFSAEFPKEGPSILRIQQVVRGDSAAYFCASSPITGGAYNEQFFGPGTRLTVL.

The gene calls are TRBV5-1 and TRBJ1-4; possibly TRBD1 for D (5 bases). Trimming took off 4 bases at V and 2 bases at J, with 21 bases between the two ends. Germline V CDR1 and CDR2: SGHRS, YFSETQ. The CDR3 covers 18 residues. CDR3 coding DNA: TGCGCCAGCAGCCGAACACAGGCCCGGGAGGGGACTAATGAAAAACTGTTTTTT. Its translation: CASSRTQAREGTNEKLFF. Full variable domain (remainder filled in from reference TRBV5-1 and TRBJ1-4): KAGVTQTPRYLIKTRGQQVTLSCSPISGHRSVSWYQQTPGQGLQFLFEYFSETQRNKGNFPGRFSGRQFSNSRSEMNVSTLELGDSALYLCASSRTQAREGTNEKLFFGSGTQLSVL.

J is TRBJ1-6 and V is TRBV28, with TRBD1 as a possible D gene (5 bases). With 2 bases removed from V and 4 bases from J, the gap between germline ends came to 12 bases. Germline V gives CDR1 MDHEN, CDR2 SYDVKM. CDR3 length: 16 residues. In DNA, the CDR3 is TGTGCCAGCAGTTTAGGTCAGGGCTATTATAATTCACCCCTCCACTTT. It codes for CASSLGQGYYNSPLHF.